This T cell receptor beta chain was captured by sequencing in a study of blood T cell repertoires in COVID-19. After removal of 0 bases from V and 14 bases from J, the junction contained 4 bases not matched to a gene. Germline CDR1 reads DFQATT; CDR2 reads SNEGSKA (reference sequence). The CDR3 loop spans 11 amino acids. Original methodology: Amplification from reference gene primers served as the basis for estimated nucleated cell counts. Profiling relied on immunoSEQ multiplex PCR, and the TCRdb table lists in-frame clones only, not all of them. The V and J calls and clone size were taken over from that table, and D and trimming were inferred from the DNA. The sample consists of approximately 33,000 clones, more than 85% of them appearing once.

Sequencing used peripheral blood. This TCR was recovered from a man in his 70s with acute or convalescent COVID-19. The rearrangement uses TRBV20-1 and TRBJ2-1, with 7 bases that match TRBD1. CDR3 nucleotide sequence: TGCAGTGCTAGAGATGGCACAGGGGAGTTCTTC. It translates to CSARDGTGEFF.